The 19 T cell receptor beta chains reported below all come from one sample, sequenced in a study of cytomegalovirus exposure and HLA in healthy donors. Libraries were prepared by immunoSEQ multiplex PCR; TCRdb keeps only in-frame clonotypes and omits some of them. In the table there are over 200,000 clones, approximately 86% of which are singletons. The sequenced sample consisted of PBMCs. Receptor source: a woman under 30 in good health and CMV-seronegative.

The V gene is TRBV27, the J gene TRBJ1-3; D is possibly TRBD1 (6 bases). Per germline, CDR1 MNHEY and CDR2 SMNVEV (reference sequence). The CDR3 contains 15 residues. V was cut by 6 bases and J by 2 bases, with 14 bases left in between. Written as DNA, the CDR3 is TGTGCCAGCAGCGCTAGGGGGGGCACTGGAAACACCATATATTTT. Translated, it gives CASSARGGTGNTIYF.

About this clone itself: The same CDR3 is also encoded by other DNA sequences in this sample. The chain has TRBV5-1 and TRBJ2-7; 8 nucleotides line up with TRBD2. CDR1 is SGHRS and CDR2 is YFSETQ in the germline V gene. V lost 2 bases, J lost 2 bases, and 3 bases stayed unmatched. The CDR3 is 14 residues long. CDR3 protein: CASSFGSGTYEQYF. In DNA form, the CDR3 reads TGCGCCAGCAGCTTCGGTAGCGGGACCTACGAGCAGTACTTC.

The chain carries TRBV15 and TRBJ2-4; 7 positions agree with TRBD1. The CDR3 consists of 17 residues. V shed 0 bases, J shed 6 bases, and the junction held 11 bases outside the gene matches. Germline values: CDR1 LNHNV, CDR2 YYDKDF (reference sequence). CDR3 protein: CATSRDPPDRDANIQYF. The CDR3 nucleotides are TGTGCCACCAGCAGAGATCCCCCCGACAGGGACGCAAACATTCAGTACTTC.

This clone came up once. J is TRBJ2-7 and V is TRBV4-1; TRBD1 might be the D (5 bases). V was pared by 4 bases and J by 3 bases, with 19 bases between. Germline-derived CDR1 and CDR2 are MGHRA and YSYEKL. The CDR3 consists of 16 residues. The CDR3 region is CASSPNSRGYGYEQYF. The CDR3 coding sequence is TGCGCCAGCAGCCCTAATTCTAGGGGCTACGGCTACGAGCAGTACTTC.

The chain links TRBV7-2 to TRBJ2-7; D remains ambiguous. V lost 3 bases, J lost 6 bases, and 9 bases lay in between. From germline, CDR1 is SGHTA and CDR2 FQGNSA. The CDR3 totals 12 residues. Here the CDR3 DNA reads TGTGCCAGCAGCTTCGAGTCCGGCGAGCAGTACTTC. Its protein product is CASSFESGEQYF.

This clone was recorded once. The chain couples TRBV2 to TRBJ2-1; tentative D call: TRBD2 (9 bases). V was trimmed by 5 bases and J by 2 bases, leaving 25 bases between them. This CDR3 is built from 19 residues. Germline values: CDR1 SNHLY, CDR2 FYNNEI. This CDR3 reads CASSRDRTFLAGTYNEQFF. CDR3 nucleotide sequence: TGTGCCAGCAGTAGGGACAGGACCTTCCTAGCGGGAACCTACAATGAGCAGTTCTTC.

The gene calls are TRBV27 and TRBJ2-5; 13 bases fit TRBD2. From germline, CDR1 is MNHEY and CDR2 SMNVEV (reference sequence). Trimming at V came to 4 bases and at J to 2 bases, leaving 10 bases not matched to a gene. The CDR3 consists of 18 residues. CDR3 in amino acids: CASSSGWTSGRRQETQYF. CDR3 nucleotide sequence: TGTGCCAGCAGTTCCGGATGGACTAGCGGGAGAAGGCAAGAGACCCAGTACTTC.

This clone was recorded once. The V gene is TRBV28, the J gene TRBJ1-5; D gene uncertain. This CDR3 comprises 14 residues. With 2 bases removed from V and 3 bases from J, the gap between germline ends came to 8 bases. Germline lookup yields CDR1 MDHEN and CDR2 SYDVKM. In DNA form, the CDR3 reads TGTGCCAGCAGTTTAAGCCAGGTCAATCAGCCCCAGCATTTT. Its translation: CASSLSQVNQPQHF.

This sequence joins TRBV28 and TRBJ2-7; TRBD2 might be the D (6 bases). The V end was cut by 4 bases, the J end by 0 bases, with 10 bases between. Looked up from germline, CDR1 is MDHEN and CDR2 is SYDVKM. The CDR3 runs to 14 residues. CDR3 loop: CASSSRGSSYEQYF. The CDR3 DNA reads TGTGCCAGCAGTTCACGGGGGAGCTCCTACGAGCAGTACTTC.

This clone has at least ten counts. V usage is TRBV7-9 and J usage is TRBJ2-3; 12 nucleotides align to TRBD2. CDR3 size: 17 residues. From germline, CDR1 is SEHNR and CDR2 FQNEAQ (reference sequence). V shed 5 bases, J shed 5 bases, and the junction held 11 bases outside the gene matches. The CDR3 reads CASSPRLAGAPGDTQYF. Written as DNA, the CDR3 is TGTGCCAGCAGCCCCCGACTAGCGGGGGCCCCGGGAGATACGCAGTATTTT.

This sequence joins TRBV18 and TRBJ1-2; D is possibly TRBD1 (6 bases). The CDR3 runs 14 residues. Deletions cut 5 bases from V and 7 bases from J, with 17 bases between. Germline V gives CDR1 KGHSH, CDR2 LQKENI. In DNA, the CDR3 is TGTGCCAGCTCAGAACTTTCGGACAGCGGTGGCTACACCTTC. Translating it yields CASSELSDSGGYTF.

The CDR3 reads CASSSSGYGYTF. The CDR3 DNA is TGTGCCAGCAGTTCCTCGGGCTATGGCTACACCTTC. V gene TRBV27 combines with J gene TRBJ1-2; no definite D call. With 4 bases removed from V and 4 bases from J, the gap between germline ends came to 7 bases. Germline V lookup: CDR1 MNHEY, CDR2 SMNVEV (reference sequence). The CDR3 totals 12 residues.

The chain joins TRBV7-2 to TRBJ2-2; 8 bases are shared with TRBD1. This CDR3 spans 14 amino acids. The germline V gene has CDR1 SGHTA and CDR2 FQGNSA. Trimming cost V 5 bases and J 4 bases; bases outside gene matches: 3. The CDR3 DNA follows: TGTGCCAGCAGCAAGGACAGGGTCACCGGGGAGCTGTTTTTT. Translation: CASSKDRVTGELFF.

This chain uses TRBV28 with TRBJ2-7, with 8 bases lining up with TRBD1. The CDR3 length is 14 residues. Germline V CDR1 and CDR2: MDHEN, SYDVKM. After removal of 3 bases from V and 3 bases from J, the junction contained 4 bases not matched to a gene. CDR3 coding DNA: TGTGCCAGCAGTTTTCCCGGGACAGGCTACGAGCAGTACTTC. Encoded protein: CASSFPGTGYEQYF.

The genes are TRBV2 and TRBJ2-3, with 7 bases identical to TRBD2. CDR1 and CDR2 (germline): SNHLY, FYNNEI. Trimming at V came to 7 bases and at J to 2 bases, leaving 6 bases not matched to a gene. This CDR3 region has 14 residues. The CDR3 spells CASMAGLNTDTQYF. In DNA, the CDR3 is TGTGCCAGCATGGCGGGACTAAACACAGATACGCAGTATTTT.

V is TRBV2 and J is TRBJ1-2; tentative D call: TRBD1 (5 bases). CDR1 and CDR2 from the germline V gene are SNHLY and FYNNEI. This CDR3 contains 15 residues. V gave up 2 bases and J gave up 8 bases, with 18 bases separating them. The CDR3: CASSEFGRGAGGYTF. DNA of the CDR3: TGTGCCAGCAGTGAATTCGGGAGGGGAGCCGGCGGCTACACCTTC.

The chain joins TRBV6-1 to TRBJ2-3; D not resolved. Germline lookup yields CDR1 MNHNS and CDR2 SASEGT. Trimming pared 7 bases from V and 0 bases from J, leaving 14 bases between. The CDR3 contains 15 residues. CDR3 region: CASTERLGSTDTQYF. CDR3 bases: TGTGCCAGCACGGAGCGCCTCGGAAGCACAGATACGCAGTATTTT.

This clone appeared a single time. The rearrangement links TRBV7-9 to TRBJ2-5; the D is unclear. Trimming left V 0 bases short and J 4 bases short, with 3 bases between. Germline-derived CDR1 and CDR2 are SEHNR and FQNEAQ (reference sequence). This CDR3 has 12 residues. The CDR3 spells CASSLAGETQYF. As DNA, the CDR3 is TGTGCCAGCAGCTTAGCCGGAGAGACCCAGTACTTC.

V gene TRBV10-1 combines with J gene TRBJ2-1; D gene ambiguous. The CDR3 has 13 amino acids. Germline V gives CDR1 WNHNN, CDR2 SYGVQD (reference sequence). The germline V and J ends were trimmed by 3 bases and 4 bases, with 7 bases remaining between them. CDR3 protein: CASSDPEYNEQFF. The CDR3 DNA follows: TGCGCCAGCAGTGACCCGGAGTACAATGAGCAGTTCTTC.